The following is a TCR beta chain sequence with its context. The CDR3 runs to 13 residues. The germline V gene has CDR1 GTSNPN and CDR2 SVGIG (reference sequence). J gave up 5 bases and V 3 bases, and 4 bases lay outside the gene matches. This record comes from a study of T cell changes during pregnancy in multiple sclerosis. Sequencing used immunoSEQ multiplex PCR; TCRdb keeps in-frame clones, though not all of them. The table lists about 43,000 clones, around 90% of them singletons. The source of this sequence is a female donor in good health, enrolled as a control in a pregnancy study. V usage is TRBV30 and J usage is TRBJ2-5, with TRBD2 identical over 9 bases. Here the sequenced sample was peripheral blood, taken in the second trimester of pregnancy. CDR3 region: CAWSITSGETQYF. CDR3 sequence (DNA): TGTGCCTGGAGCATAACTAGCGGGGAGACCCAGTACTTC.